These 20 T cell receptor beta chains originate from one sample sequenced in a study of HIV-infected patients and healthy controls (TCRdb year 2014). Library generation was performed with 5' RACE. TCRdb lists the instrument as Illumina MiSeq. In TCRdb, the public reads were trimmed at Q25 with fastp and aligned with MiXCR, with productive beta chains retained. Rows with one shared CDR3 protein collapse into an entry with the most common genes and DNA. This sample gives around 18,000 distinct CDR3 sequences in total; approximately 16% of them show up just once. The ten largest clones take up about 23% of the sample. The specimen was CD8+ T cells from blood. All receptors come from a human donor in good health.

Many counts were recorded for this clonotype. Here the CDR3 reads CASSQDGGLAPQHF. Here the CDR3 DNA reads TGCGCCAGCAGCCAAGACGGGGGTCTAGCGCCCCAGCATTTT. The chain is built from TRBV4-3 and TRBJ1-5; possible D gene TRBD1, 5 bases. This CDR3 has 14 amino acids. Germline V CDR1 and CDR2: LGHNA, YSLEER. V was clipped by 0 bases and J by 9 bases, with 12 bases between them.

This clonotype was detected ten times or more. The V gene is TRBV19, the J gene TRBJ1-5; 9 bases agree with TRBD1. V shed 6 bases and J 2 bases; nucleotides not matched to a gene: 5. Germline-derived CDR1 and CDR2 are LNHDA and SQIVND (reference sequence). The CDR3 has 15 residues. CDR3 residues: CASRPRTGGNQPQHF. CDR3 nucleotides: TGTGCCAGTAGGCCCCGGACAGGGGGCAATCAGCCCCAGCATTTT.

This clonotype was detected ten times or more. The gene calls are TRBV5-1 and TRBJ2-2; D remains unclear. Germline V gene data show CDR1 as SGHRS and CDR2 as YFSETQ. Trimming removed 6 bases at V and 8 bases at J, with 11 bases between. This CDR3 comprises 12 residues. The CDR3 bases are TGCGCCAGCACCTTTCACCCTGGGGAGCTGTTTTTT. As protein: CASTFHPGELFF.

In this sample, this clonotype turned up many times. The chain recombines TRBV2 with TRBJ1-5; 7 nucleotides align to TRBD1. The germline V gene encodes CDR1 SNHLY and CDR2 FYNNEI. After removal of 8 bases from V and 2 bases from J, the junction contained 12 bases not matched to a gene. The CDR3 is 16 amino acids. CDR3 coding DNA: TGTGCCAGCTCCTATACCGACAGGGTTGGCAATCAGCCCCAGCATTTT. Its protein is CASSYTDRVGNQPQHF.

This clonotype was seen many times. The chain combines TRBV4-3 with TRBJ1-1; D is uncertain. This CDR3 has 16 amino acids. V was pared by 0 bases and J by 2 bases, with 13 bases between. The V gene's germline CDR1 is LGHNA and CDR2 YSLEER. Here the CDR3 DNA reads TGCGCCAGCAGCCAAGATAGGGCGCAGGAAAACACTGAAGCTTTCTTT. This translates into CASSQDRAQENTEAFF.

The sample holds a few counts of this clonotype. V and J are TRBV5-6 and TRBJ2-1; D possibly matches TRBD1 or TRBD2 (6 bases each). Germline V gives CDR1 SGHDT, CDR2 YYEEEE. V was pared by 4 bases and J by 1 base, with 12 bases between. The CDR3 is made up of 15 amino acids. DNA of the CDR3: TGTGCCAGCAGCCCCCAGGGGAGGTCCTACAATGAGCAGTTCTTC. Protein: CASSPQGRSYNEQFF. Together with reference TRBV5-6 and TRBJ2-1, the CDR3 gives the full variable domain: DAGVTQSPTHLIKTRGQQVTLRCSPKSGHDTVSWYQQALGQGPQFIFQYYEEEERQRGNFPDRFSGHQFPNYSSELNVNALLLGDSALYLCASSPQGRSYNEQFFGPGTRLTVL.

In its sample, this clonotype was seen a few times. The V call is TRBV24-1, the J call TRBJ2-3; D may match TRBD1 or TRBD2 (5 bases each). Trimming removed 1 base at V and 0 bases at J, with 7 bases between. Germline V gene lookup returns CDR1 KGHDR and CDR2 SFDVKD. This CDR3 comprises 15 residues. CDR3 sequence reads: CATSDFWGSTDTQYF. CDR3 DNA: TGTGCCACCAGTGATTTTTGGGGGAGCACAGATACGCAGTATTTT.

This clonotype was counted between two and nine times. The chain links TRBV2 to TRBJ2-5; D gene uncertain. The CDR3 covers 12 residues. Germline CDR1 SNHLY, CDR2 FYNNEI. V lost 8 bases and J 7 bases, leaving 14 bases between the germline ends. This CDR3 is CASGEKSATQYF. The CDR3 nucleotides are TGTGCCAGCGGGGAAAAGAGCGCGACCCAGTACTTC.

This clonotype was counted ten times or more. V and J are TRBV7-9 and TRBJ1-5; no reliable D call. V lost 3 bases to trimming and J lost 3 bases, with 3 bases between them. Germline V CDR1 and CDR2: SEHNR, FQNEAQ (reference sequence). The CDR3 consists of 12 residues. This CDR3 reads CASSFNNQPQHF. CDR3 in DNA: TGTGCCAGCAGCTTCAACAATCAGCCCCAGCATTTT.

This chain connects TRBV30 to TRBJ2-5; D possibly uses TRBD1 or TRBD2 (6 bases each). From germline, CDR1 is GTSNPN and CDR2 SVGIG (reference sequence). Trimming pared 4 bases from V and 3 bases from J, leaving 15 bases between. The CDR3 is 14 residues long. CDR3 sequence reads: CAWTGRGTEETQYF. The CDR3 nucleotides are TGTGCCTGGACTGGTAGGGGGACTGAAGAGACCCAGTACTTC.

V is TRBV24-1 and J is TRBJ2-7; the D is unclear. The germline CDR1 and CDR2 sequences are KGHDR and SFDVKD. This CDR3 is built from 12 residues. Trimming stripped 2 bases from V and 13 bases from J, with 14 bases between. As DNA, the CDR3 is TGTGCCACCAGTGATTCCGCAAGTCAAGTATACTTC. It translates to CATSDSASQVYF.

At least ten counts were recorded for this clonotype. The rearrangement uses TRBV12-5 and TRBJ2-2; D remains ambiguous. V was pared by 2 bases and J by 4 bases, with 5 bases between. Germline V CDR1 and CDR2: LGHNT, FRNRAP. The CDR3 runs to 13 residues. For the CDR3, the DNA is TGTGCTAGTGGTTTGACCGTCACCGGGGAGCTGTTTTTT. It yields the protein CASGLTVTGELFF.

This clonotype was detected only once. The rearrangement uses TRBV7-8 and TRBJ2-1, with D perhaps being TRBD1 or TRBD2 (6 bases each). CDR3 length equals 15 residues. V was trimmed by 7 bases and J by 0 bases, leaving 13 bases between them. The germline CDR1 and CDR2 sequences are SGHVS and FQNEAQ. The CDR3 DNA follows: TGTGCCAGCACCCCGGGGGCGGACTCCTACAATGAGCAGTTCTTC. Its protein is CASTPGADSYNEQFF.

This clonotype has at least ten counts. J is TRBJ1-4 and V is TRBV6-5; TRBD1 matches at 9 bases. Per germline, CDR1 MNHEY and CDR2 SVGAGI. The CDR3 totals 15 residues. Unmatched junction bases numbered 3, after V lost 5 bases and J lost 2 bases. The DNA for the CDR3 is TGTGCCAGCAGTGAAACAGGGGGCACTAATGAAAAACTGTTTTTT. Protein: CASSETGGTNEKLFF.

The table lists this clonotype with a few counts. The chain recombines TRBV25-1 with TRBJ2-1; TRBD1 is a possible D gene (5 bases). Germline CDR1 MGHDK, CDR2 SYGVNS. The CDR3 is made up of 11 amino acids. The V end was cut by 10 bases, the J end by 9 bases, with 13 bases between. The CDR3, as DNA: TGTGCCATCGGGCAGGGTATTGAGCAGTTCTTC. This translates into CAIGQGIEQFF.

The table lists this clonotype with many counts. The rearrangement joins TRBV28 to TRBJ2-3, with D perhaps matching TRBD2 (5 bases). The length of the CDR3 is 15 residues. Germline values: CDR1 MDHEN, CDR2 SYDVKM. Trimming took 6 bases from V and 9 from J, leaving 22 bases between them. The CDR3 DNA reads as TGTGCCAGCAGCTTACTAGTCTCGGCGACGGTGACGCAGTATTTT. It is translated as CASSLLVSATVTQYF.

This clonotype was counted a few times. The chain carries TRBV10-3 and TRBJ2-7, with D possibly matching TRBD1 (5 bases). Trimming removed 10 bases at V and 2 bases at J, with 18 bases between. CDR1 ENHRY and CDR2 SYGVKD come from the germline V gene. The CDR3 length is 14 residues. The CDR3 sequence: CATVRQGPTYEQYF. CDR3 coding DNA: TGTGCCACCGTTAGGCAGGGTCCCACCTACGAGCAGTACTTC.

This clonotype was seen at least ten times. The chain uses TRBV19 and TRBJ2-5; the match to TRBD2 covers 11 bases. This CDR3 contains 15 residues. CDR1 is LNHDA and CDR2 is SQIVND in the germline V gene (reference sequence). V lost 3 bases to trimming and J lost 4 bases; unmatched junction nucleotides: 4. CDR3 residues: CASSMGLAGGETQYF. The CDR3 DNA reads TGTGCCAGTAGTATGGGTCTAGCGGGAGGAGAGACCCAGTACTTC.

The chain employs TRBV4-3 and TRBJ2-7; 7 bases fit TRBD1. Germline V gene lookup returns CDR1 LGHNA and CDR2 YSLEER. The V segment lost 3 bases and the J segment 3 bases; nucleotides outside the gene matches: 2. CDR3 length: 13 residues. CDR3 nucleotides: TGCGCCAGCAGCCACGGACAGGTCTACGAGCAGTACTTC. Residues: CASSHGQVYEQYF.

The chain carries TRBV9 and TRBJ2-3; 16 bases match TRBD2. The CDR3 loop spans 16 amino acids. After removal of 3 bases from V and 6 bases from J, the junction contained 4 bases not matched to a gene. In germline, CDR1 is SGDLS, CDR2 YYNGEE. The CDR3 region is CASSGWGLAGGDTQYF. The CDR3 DNA follows: TGTGCCAGCAGCGGCTGGGGACTAGCGGGAGGGGATACGCAGTATTTT.